This T cell receptor beta chain emerged from a study of patients and donors after allogeneic stem cell transplantation (TCRdb year 2020). About this clonotype: No cognate antigen has been identified for it. No base-level quality is on record; no much larger clone is a single base apart.

The CDR3 has 12 amino acids, counting the end cysteine and phenylalanine. Solely the CDR3 DNA is kept, with 36 bases framed from the first base. Library creation used RT-PCR. The instrument was a NextSeq 550. The public sequencing data were trimmed at Q25 with fastp and processed into clonotypes with MiXCR by TCRdb, which kept only in-frame beta chains. Rows are combined by CDR3 protein, so each entry shows the most common genes and DNA. The sample table records approximately 170,000 distinct CDR3 sequences; approximately 28% of these occur just once. The ten largest clones take up approximately 3% of the sample.

The chain is assembled from TRBV21-1 and TRBJ2-7. TRBV21-1 represents a pseudogene. This clonotype was sampled from a human donor who was either an allogeneic HSCT recipient or a stem cell or donor lymphocyte infusion donor (not recorded which). It is not recorded whose cells these are; they may come from a transplant donor. Sequencing used blood, either unsorted or a sorted T cell fraction (not recorded which). The nucleotide sequence is given as TGTGCCAGCAGCCCACCTACCTACGAGCAGTACTTC. Protein translation: CASSPPTYEQYF.